The clone carrying this T cell receptor beta chain was observed a few times. This specimen comes from a study of response to subunit inactivated influenza vaccine. TCRdb re-called the RT-PCR reads through MiXCR, storing one row per CDR3 protein. Of about 620,000 distinct CDR3 sequences listed, about 11% were seen once; the top ten hold 11%. With 4 bases removed from V and 4 bases from J, the gap between germline ends came to 11 bases. The V gene's germline CDR1 is LNHDA and CDR2 SQIVND (reference sequence). The CDR3 totals 14 residues. In addition, the sample was reused for a study of T cells expressing NK-cell markers. As reported in that work: 5'RACE template switching with UMIs produced the TCR beta cDNA. Most of the eight sequenced donors were HCMV-seropositive; one was seronegative. Also leading the CD3+CD56-NKG2C+ fraction in several donors were these clonotypes.

The chain has TRBV19 and TRBJ2-1, with a tentative D call TRBD1 (6 bases). This TCR was recovered from a man between 50 and 59 years old who received an inactivated influenza vaccine. The starting material was PBMCs from blood, obtained on the day of vaccination. The DNA for the CDR3 is TGTGCCAGTAGTAGTTGGGACACATACAATGAGCAGTTCTTC. Its protein product is CASSSWDTYNEQFF.